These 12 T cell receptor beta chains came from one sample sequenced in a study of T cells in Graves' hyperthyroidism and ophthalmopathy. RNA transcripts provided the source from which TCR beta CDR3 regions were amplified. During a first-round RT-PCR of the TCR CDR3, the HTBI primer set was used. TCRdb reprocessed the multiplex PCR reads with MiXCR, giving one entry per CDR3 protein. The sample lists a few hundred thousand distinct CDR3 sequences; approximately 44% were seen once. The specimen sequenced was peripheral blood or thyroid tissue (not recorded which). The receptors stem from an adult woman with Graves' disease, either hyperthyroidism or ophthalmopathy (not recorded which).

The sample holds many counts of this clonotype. For the CDR3, the DNA is TGTGCCAGCAGCAAGGCGAGGGGCGATGAAAAACTGTTTTTT. Translated: CASSKARGDEKLFF. The genes are TRBV7-9 and TRBJ1-4; weak D call: TRBD1 (5 bases). The CDR3 spans 14 residues. V shed 5 bases and J shed 6 bases, with 13 bases lying between them. Germline V gives CDR1 SEHNR, CDR2 FQNEAQ (reference sequence). Variable domain in full (rest from reference TRBV7-9 and TRBJ1-4): DTGVSQNPRHKITKRGQNVTFRCDPISEHNRLYWYRQTLGQGPEFLTYFQNEAQLEKSRLLSDRFSAERPKGSFSTLEIQRTEQGDSAMYLCASSKARGDEKLFFGSGTQLSVL.

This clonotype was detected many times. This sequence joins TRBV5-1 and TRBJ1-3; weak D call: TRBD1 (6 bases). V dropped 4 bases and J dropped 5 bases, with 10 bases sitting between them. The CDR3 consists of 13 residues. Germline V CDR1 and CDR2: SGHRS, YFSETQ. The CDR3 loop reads CASSGDTRNTIYF. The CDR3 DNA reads TGCGCCAGCAGCGGGGACACTCGAAACACCATATATTTT.

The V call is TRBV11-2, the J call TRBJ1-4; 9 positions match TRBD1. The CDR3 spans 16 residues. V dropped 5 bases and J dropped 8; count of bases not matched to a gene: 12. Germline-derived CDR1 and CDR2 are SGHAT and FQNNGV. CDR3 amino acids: CASSLLLGQGNEKLFF. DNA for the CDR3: TGTGCCAGCAGCCTACTACTCGGACAGGGGAACGAAAAACTGTTTTTT.

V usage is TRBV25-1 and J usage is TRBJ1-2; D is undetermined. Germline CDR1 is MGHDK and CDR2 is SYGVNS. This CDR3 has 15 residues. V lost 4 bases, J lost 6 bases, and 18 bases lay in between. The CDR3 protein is CASSASVRGDHGYTF. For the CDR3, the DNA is TGTGCCAGCAGTGCTAGCGTGCGGGGAGATCATGGCTACACCTTC.

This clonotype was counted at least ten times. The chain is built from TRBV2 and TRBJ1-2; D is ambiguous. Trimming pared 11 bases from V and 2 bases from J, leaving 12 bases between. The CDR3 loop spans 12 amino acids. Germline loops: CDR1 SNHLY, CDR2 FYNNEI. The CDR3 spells CAAASGNYGYTF. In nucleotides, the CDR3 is TGTGCCGCAGCTTCGGGGAACTATGGCTACACCTTC.

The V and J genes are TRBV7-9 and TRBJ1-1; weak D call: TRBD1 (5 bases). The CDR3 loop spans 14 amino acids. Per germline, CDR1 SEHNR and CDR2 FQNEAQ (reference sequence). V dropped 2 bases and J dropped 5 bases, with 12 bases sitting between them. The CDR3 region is CASSLITGRTEAFF. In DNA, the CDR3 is TGTGCCAGCAGCTTAATAACAGGAAGAACTGAAGCTTTCTTT.

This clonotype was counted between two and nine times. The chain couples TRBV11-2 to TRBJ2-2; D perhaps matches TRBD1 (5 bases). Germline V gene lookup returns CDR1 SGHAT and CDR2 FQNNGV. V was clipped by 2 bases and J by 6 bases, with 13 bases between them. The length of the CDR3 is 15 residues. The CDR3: CASSLHRTAPGELFF. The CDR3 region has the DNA TGTGCCAGCAGCTTACACAGGACGGCGCCCGGGGAGCTGTTTTTT.

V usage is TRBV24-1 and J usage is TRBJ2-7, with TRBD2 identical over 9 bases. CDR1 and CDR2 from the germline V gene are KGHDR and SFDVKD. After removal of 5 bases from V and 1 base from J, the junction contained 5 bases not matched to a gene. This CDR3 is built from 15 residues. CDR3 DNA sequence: TGTGCCACCAGTGTATGCGGGAGGGCGTCCTACGAGCAGTACTTC. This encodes CATSVCGRASYEQYF.

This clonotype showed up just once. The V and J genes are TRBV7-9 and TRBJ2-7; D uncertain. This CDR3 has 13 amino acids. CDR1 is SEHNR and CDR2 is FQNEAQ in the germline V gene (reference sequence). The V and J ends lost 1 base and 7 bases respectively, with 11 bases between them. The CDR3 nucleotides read TGTGCCAGCAGCTTAGGGGGTTTGAAAGAGCAGTACTTC. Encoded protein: CASSLGGLKEQYF.

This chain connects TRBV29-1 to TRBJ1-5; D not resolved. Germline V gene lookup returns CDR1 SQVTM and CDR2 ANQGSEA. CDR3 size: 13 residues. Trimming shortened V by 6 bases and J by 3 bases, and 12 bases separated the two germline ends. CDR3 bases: TGCAGCGTAGCGGATGGGAACAATCAGCCCCAGCATTTT. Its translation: CSVADGNNQPQHF.

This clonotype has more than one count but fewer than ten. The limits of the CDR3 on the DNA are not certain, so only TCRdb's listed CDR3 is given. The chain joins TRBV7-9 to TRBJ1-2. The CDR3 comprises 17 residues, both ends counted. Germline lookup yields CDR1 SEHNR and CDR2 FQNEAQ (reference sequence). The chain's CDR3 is CASSFYICRPMMGGYTF.

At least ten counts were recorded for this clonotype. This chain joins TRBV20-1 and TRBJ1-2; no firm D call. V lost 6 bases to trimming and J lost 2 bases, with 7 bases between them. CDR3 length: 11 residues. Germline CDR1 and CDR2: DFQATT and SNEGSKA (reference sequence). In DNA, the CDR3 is TGCAGTGCCCCGGCAAACTATGGCTACACCTTC. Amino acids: CSAPANYGYTF.